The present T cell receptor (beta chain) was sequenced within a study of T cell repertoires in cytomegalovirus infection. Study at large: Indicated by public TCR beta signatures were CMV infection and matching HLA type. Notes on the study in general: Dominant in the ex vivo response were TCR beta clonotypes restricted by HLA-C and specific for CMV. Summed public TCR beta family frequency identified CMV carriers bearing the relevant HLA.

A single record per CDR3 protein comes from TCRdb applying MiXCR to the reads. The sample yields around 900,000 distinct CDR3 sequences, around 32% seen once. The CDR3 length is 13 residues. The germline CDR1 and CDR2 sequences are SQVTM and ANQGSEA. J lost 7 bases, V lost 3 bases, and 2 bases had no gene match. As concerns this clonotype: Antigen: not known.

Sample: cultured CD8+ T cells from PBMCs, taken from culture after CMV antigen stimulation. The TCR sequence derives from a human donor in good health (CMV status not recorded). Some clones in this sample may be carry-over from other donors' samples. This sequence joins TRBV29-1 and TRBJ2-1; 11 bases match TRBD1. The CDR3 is CSVDWDRGNEQFF. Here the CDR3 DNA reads TGCAGCGTTGATTGGGACAGGGGGAATGAGCAGTTCTTC.